The clone carrying this T cell receptor (beta chain) was detected only a few times. This specimen comes from a study of human T cells and chemical hapten exposure. The length of the CDR3 is 17 residues. The V gene's germline CDR1 is SEHNR and CDR2 FQNEAQ (reference sequence). Trimming took 4 bases from V and 6 from J; bases not matched to a gene: 11. Time point described: pre-sensitization, week 0. Treatment reported: therapeutic diphenylcyclopropenone sensitization with weekly scalp DPC. TCRdb reprocessed the RACE reads via MiXCR and lists one record per CDR3 protein. The data contain approximately 370,000 distinct CDR3 sequences, around 5.5% of them seen just once; the ten biggest clones take up about 7.7%.

Sequenced here: whole blood, sampled in connection with sensitization to the hapten diphenylcyclopropenone (DPC). This sequence originates from a young woman with alopecia areata. Some clones in this sample may be carry-over from other donors' samples. V gene TRBV7-9 combines with J gene TRBJ1-6, with 8 positions matching TRBD1. The CDR3 loop is CASSSKITGGLNSPLHF. The CDR3 coding sequence is TGTGCCAGCAGCTCCAAAATTACAGGGGGGCTTAATTCACCCCTCCACTTT.